The T cell receptor (beta chain) described here comes from a study of cytotoxic CD8 clonotypes in ibrutinib-treated CLL. Sequencing was performed with immunoSEQ multiplex PCR; in TCRdb, only in-frame clones are kept and a portion is missing. The sample yields approximately 100,000 clones, approximately 78% seen once. This clone was recorded only once. From germline, CDR1 is SGHTA and CDR2 FQGNSA. J gave up 6 bases and V 7 bases, and 16 bases lay outside the gene matches. The CDR3 is 18 residues long. The sequence derives from a human donor with chronic lymphocytic leukemia. The chain joins TRBV7-2 to TRBJ2-2; 11 bases map to TRBD2. The material was PBMCs, obtained after 12 months of ibrutinib treatment. CDR3: CASITQRASGGTAGELFF. The CDR3 DNA reads TGTGCCAGCATCACTCAGCGTGCTAGCGGGGGGACGGCCGGGGAGCTGTTTTTT. The full variable domain, completed using reference TRBV7-2 and TRBJ2-2, is GAGVSQSPSNKVTEKGKDVELRCDPISGHTALYWYRQSLGQGLEFLIYFQGNSAPDKSGLPSDRFSAERTGGSVSTLTIQRTQQEDSAVYLCASITQRASGGTAGELFFGEGSRLTVL.